There are a few counts of the clone carrying this TCR beta chain. Each population that was sorted was more than 95% pure. The data are from a study of beta chain features in type 1 diabetes. Study background: Sorted cell examination encompassed about 110,000,000 cells across all samples.

The isolated RNA, all of it, was reverse transcribed, so expressed TCRB transcripts were what got sequenced. Measured with immunoSEQ multiplex PCR; TCRdb has only the in-frame clones, and not every one. The repertoire holds hundreds of thousands of clones, with roughly 9.6% as singletons. V shed 0 bases and J 2 bases; nucleotides not matched to a gene: 2. Germline-derived CDR1 and CDR2 are SGHAT and FQNNGV. CDR3 length: 15 amino acids. What was sequenced was naive CD4+ T cells from blood. The gene calls are TRBV11-2 and TRBJ2-3; 7 nucleotides line up with TRBD2. This receptor was obtained from a woman aged 25 to 45 in good health. The CDR3 DNA sequence: TGTGCCAGCAGCTTAGAGCGGGAGATCACAGATACGCAGTATTTT. It codes for CASSLEREITDTQYF.